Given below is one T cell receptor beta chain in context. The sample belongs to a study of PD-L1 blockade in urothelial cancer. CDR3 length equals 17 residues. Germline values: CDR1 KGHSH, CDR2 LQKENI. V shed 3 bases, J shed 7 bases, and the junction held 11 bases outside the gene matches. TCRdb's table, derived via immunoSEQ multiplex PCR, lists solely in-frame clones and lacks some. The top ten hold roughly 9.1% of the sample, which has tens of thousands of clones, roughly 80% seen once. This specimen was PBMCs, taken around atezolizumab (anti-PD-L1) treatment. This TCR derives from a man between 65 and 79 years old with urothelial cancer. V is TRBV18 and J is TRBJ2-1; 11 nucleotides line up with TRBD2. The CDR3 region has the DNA TGTGCCAGCTCACCGCCGGGGCTAGCGGGAGGCGGGAATGAGCAGTTCTTC. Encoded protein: CASSPPGLAGGGNEQFF.